Listed below are T cell receptor beta chains from one sample, sequenced in a study of cytomegalovirus exposure and HLA in healthy donors. Profiled with immunoSEQ multiplex PCR; TCRdb holds only in-frame clones, not every one. The sample has around 97,000 clones; approximately 85% are singletons. Sequencing was performed on PBMCs. These receptors were collected from a man between 40 and 49 years old in good health and CMV-seropositive. Both conserved end residues are part of each CDR3. A D gene is named only where the DNA matches it firmly. Some rows have no size entry. The others give once, few or many, or a class for an expanded clone.

v_call,j_call,clone_size,d_call,cdr3_aa,cdr3_nt
TRBV5-1,TRBJ2-7,-,-,CASSSYLLGARNEQYF,TGCGCCAGCAGCTCCTACCTCTTAGGGGCTCGGAACGAGCAGTACTTC
TRBV11-3,TRBJ2-3,-,-,CASSLVAGVTDTQYF,TGTGCCAGCAGCTTAGTAGCAGGGGTAACAGATACGCAGTATTTT
TRBV6-1,TRBJ1-4,-,TRBD1,CASSEAARGLEKLFF,TGTGCCAGCAGTGAAGCAGCCAGGGGGCTTGAAAAACTGTTTTTT
TRBV29-1,TRBJ1-1,once,-,CSAGQNTEAFF,TGCAGCGCAGGACAGAACACTGAAGCTTTCTTT
TRBV4-1,TRBJ1-2,once,TRBD1,CASSQAGGGDYGYTF,TGCGCCAGCAGCCAAGCTGGAGGGGGCGACTATGGCTACACCTTC
TRBV30,TRBJ1-5,-,-,CAWSPRLNRPNQPQHF,TGTGCCTGGAGTCCTCGACTCAACCGCCCCAATCAGCCCCAGCATTTT
TRBV29-1,TRBJ2-1,-,-,CSVDRFNEQFF,TGCAGCGTTGACAGGTTCAATGAGCAGTTCTTC
TRBV11-2,TRBJ2-7,few,TRBD1,CASSLGPRTGGTSEQYF,TGTGCCAGCAGCTTGGGTCCCAGGACAGGGGGCACCTCCGAGCAGTACTTC
TRBV4-1,TRBJ2-7,once,-,CASSQDIGGYSYEQYF,TGCGCCAGCAGCCAAGATATTGGAGGCTACTCCTACGAGCAGTACTTC
TRBV7-3,TRBJ1-6,-,-,CASSLQGRDSPLHF,TGTGCCAGCAGCTTACAGGGTAGGGATTCACCCCTCCACTTT
TRBV28,TRBJ1-5,-,TRBD1,CASSSSGQGFHQPQHF,TGTGCCAGCAGTTCCTCGGGACAGGGGTTTCATCAGCCCCAGCATTTT
TRBV9,TRBJ2-2,-,TRBD2,CASSVGGGTASGELFF,TGTGCCAGCAGCGTAGGCGGGGGGACCGCGTCCGGGGAGCTGTTTTTT
TRBV10-2,TRBJ2-1,-,TRBD2,CASLGLAGTYYNEQFF,TGCGCCAGTCTAGGACTAGCGGGAACCTACTACAATGAGCAGTTCTTC
TRBV10-1,TRBJ2-7,few,-,CASSESRGYRGEQYF,TGCGCCAGCAGTGAGTCTCGAGGGTATCGAGGCGAGCAGTACTTC
TRBV5-1,TRBJ2-1,-,TRBD2,CASSPGLAGGPRNEQFF,TGCGCCAGCAGCCCGGGACTAGCGGGAGGGCCAAGAAATGAGCAGTTCTTC
TRBV5-1,TRBJ2-1,-,-,CASSSFTRSNEQFF,TGCGCCAGCAGCTCGTTTACTAGAAGCAATGAGCAGTTCTTC
TRBV2,TRBJ2-5,-,-,CASSLGLPQETQYF,TGTGCCAGCAGTCTTGGACTCCCCCAAGAGACCCAGTACTTC
TRBV6-4,TRBJ2-5,-,-,CASRYPPQETQYF,TGTGCCAGCAGGTATCCCCCCCAAGAGACCCAGTACTTC
TRBV29-1,TRBJ2-5,-,TRBD2,CSGGGGSLRETQYF,TGCAGCGGGGGAGGCGGGAGTCTCCGGGAGACCCAGTACTTC
TRBV19,TRBJ1-5,few,TRBD1,CASSTSRQGIGQPQHF,TGTGCCAGTAGTACCAGCAGACAGGGGATTGGCCAGCCCCAGCATTTT
TRBV27,TRBJ1-1,once,TRBD1,CASSLSWDRGNTEAFF,TGTGCCAGCAGTTTAAGCTGGGACAGGGGGAACACTGAAGCTTTCTTT
TRBV9,TRBJ2-7,-,TRBD2,CASSDQSSGRLLSYEQYF,TGTGCCAGCAGCGACCAATCTAGCGGGAGGTTGTTATCCTACGAGCAGTACTTC
TRBV6-1,TRBJ2-7,-,TRBD1,CASSGQGWGSREQYF,TGTGCCAGCAGTGGACAGGGATGGGGGTCGCGCGAGCAGTACTTC
TRBV5-1,TRBJ2-5,-,TRBD2,CASSLAGNSGGGETQYF,TGCGCCAGCAGCTTGGCCGGTAATAGCGGGGGCGGCGAGACCCAGTACTTC
TRBV11-2,TRBJ2-7,-,TRBD1,CASSFDRVTYEQYF,TGTGCCAGCAGCTTTGACAGGGTCACCTACGAGCAGTACTTC
TRBV28,TRBJ2-3,-,TRBD1,CASSLQTGGTTDTQYF,TGTGCCAGCAGTTTACAAACAGGGGGGACCACAGATACGCAGTATTTT
TRBV27,TRBJ1-1,-,-,CASSLSGVNTEAFF,TGTGCCAGCAGTTTAAGTGGAGTGAACACTGAAGCTTTCTTT
TRBV15,TRBJ2-7,-,TRBD1,CATSPGQGAGEQYF,TGTGCCACCAGCCCGGGACAGGGGGCGGGGGAGCAGTACTTC
TRBV27,TRBJ2-2,-,TRBD2,CASSPMGLAGGHTGELFF,TGTGCCAGCAGTCCCATGGGACTAGCGGGGGGGCACACCGGGGAGCTGTTTTTT
TRBV29-1,TRBJ2-3,-,-,CSVDGAEQGADTQYF,TGCAGCGTGGACGGGGCGGAACAGGGCGCAGATACGCAGTATTTT
TRBV19,TRBJ1-5,-,-,CASSIAINQPQHF,TGTGCCAGTAGTATAGCCATCAATCAGCCCCAGCATTTT
TRBV5-1,TRBJ2-1,-,-,CASSRAANSYNEQFF,TGCGCCAGCAGCCGAGCGGCTAACTCCTACAATGAGCAGTTCTTC
TRBV13,TRBJ1-2,-,-,CASSQGTSMYGYTF,TGTGCCAGCAGCCAAGGGACAAGCATGTATGGCTACACCTTC
TRBV30,TRBJ1-1,-,TRBD1,CAWSVLQGNSEAFF,TGTGCCTGGAGTGTTTTACAGGGGAACTCTGAAGCTTTCTTT
TRBV11-2,TRBJ2-3,-,-,CASSHSPKDTQYF,TGTGCCAGCAGCCATTCCCCCAAAGATACGCAGTATTTT
TRBV9,TRBJ2-2,-,-,CASSVGAPNTGELFF,TGTGCCAGCAGCGTAGGGGCCCCGAACACCGGGGAGCTGTTTTTT
TRBV19,TRBJ2-7,-,TRBD2,CASSPRTSGPYEQYF,TGTGCCAGTAGTCCTCGGACTAGCGGCCCCTACGAGCAGTACTTC
TRBV7-2,TRBJ2-2,-,-,CASSPFTITGELFF,TGTGCCAGCAGCCCGTTTACAATCACCGGGGAGCTGTTTTTT
TRBV5-1,TRBJ1-4,few,TRBD1,CASRAGGSNEKLFF,TGCGCCAGCAGGGCAGGGGGCTCTAATGAAAAACTGTTTTTT
TRBV28,TRBJ1-5,-,TRBD1,CASRGDRGNQPQHF,TGTGCCAGCAGGGGCGACAGGGGTAATCAGCCCCAGCATTTT
TRBV18,TRBJ1-4,-,-,CASSPRGEIGEKLFF,TGTGCCAGCTCACCACGGGGGGAAATCGGGGAAAAACTGTTTTTT